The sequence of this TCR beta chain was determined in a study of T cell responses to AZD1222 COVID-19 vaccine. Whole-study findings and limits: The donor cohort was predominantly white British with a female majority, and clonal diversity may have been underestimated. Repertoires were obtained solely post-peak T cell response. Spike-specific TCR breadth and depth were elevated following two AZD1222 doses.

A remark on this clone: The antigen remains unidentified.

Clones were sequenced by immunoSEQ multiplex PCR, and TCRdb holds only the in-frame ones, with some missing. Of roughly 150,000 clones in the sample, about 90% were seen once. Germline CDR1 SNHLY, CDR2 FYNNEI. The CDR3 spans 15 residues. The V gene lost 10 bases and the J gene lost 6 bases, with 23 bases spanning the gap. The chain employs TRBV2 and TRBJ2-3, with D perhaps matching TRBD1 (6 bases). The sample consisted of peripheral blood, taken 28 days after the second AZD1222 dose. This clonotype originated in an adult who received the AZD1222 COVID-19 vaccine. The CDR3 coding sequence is TGTGCCACGAGGCCCGGGGCAGGGGTGGGGGATACGCAGTATTTT. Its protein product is CATRPGAGVGDTQYF. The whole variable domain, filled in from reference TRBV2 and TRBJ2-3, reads EPEVTQTPSHQVTQMGQEVILRCVPISNHLYFYWYRQILGQKVEFLVSFYNNEISEKSEIFDDQFSVERPDGSNFTLKIRSTKLEDSAMYFCATRPGAGVGDTQYFGPGTRLTVL.